Detailed here is one T cell receptor beta chain. Its binding antigen is unknown. No base qualities exist here, and no much larger clone lies one base off it. Additional sequencing covered unstimulated subsets from a few donor pairs, namely CD8+ effector memory, CD4+ naive, CD8+ TEMRA, CD4+ memory and CD8+ naive. Sorted unstimulated T cells and proliferating T cells recovered from mixed lymphocyte reactions were subjected to TCRbeta CDR3 sequencing. Fresh whole blood from 9 to 11 HLA-typed healthy donors was used to isolate PBMCs. The protocol used for the library was the immunoSEQ multiplex PCR assay. Each sample had about 10^5 TCR templates assayed by the deep sequencing platform. Genomic DNA extracted from sorted T cells was used for TCRbeta CDR3 sequencing. The published analysis was carried out like this. The R programming language was used for clonal analysis of the TCRbeta CDR3 data. Comparing unstimulated samples against CFSE-low samples taken after the reaction was how alloreactive CD4+ and CD8+ clones were defined. Alloreactive CD4+ clones were assigned to regulatory or non-regulatory origin by matching sequences to sorted unstimulated Treg and non-Treg repertoires. The immuneACCESS repertoire file appears here via TCRdb, limited to in-frame rearrangements. These files lack a portion of the clones; in checked studies, under half of the deficit traces to unresolved V genes, and the cause of the others is not known. V and J calls and clone size are as listed in that table; D and trimming were resolved from the DNA. The sample records tens of thousands of clones, about 96% of which are singletons. Approximately 0.1% of the sample rests with the top ten.

This sample stems from a study of siplizumab effects on memory and regulatory T cells (dated 2019 in TCRdb). Study-wide context: The study looked at the effect of siplizumab, an anti-CD2 antibody, on alloreactive T-cell subsets in allogeneic mixed lymphocyte reactions made from human PBMCs. The investigation overall reported the following: Of the alloreactive CD4+ clones that could be mapped, the Treg-derived share averaged about 67% with siplizumab compared with under 35% in control reactions. A naive or memory phenotype could not be assigned to roughly 75-96% of proliferating CD4+ or CD8+ clones. No functional confirmation was obtained for the suppressive function of proliferating Tregs from siplizumab cultures. Because sequences at frequencies below about 10^-5 were poorly captured, only a minor fraction of alloreactive clones could be mapped back to unstimulated subsets. Siplizumab significantly lowered the cumulative frequency of alloreactive sequences that could be traced to unstimulated CD4+ memory T cells. Compared with memory T cells, unstimulated naive T cells appeared more diverse, and naive cells seemed to make a substantial contribution to the alloresponse.

Including the terminal cysteine and phenylalanine, the CDR3 comprises 14 residues. The read is trimmed to its CDR3 DNA, 42 bases read in frame from base 1. CDR1 and CDR2 (MDHEN, SYDVKM) derive from the germline V gene. V is trimmed back by 7 bases and J by 2 bases, and the junction contains 5 bases that no gene match accounts for. The sample taken for sequencing was naive CD8+ T cells sorted from blood. Explained via the paper, the cell subset or site label denotes: unstimulated naive T cells. The source is a human donor in good health. The chain uses TRBV28 and TRBJ2-7, and TRBD2 matches 10 of the central bases. The CDR3 corresponds to CASKGLAGAYEQYF. The sequenced DNA: TGTGCCAGCAAAGGGCTAGCGGGGGCCTACGAGCAGTACTTC. The CDR3, completed at both ends by the reference TRBV28 and TRBJ2-7 genes, gives the full variable domain DVKVTQSSRYLVKRTGEKVFLECVQDMDHENMFWYRQDPGLGLRLIYFSYDVKMKEKGDIPEGYSVSREKKERFSLILESASTNQTSMYLCASKGLAGAYEQYFGPGTRLTVT.